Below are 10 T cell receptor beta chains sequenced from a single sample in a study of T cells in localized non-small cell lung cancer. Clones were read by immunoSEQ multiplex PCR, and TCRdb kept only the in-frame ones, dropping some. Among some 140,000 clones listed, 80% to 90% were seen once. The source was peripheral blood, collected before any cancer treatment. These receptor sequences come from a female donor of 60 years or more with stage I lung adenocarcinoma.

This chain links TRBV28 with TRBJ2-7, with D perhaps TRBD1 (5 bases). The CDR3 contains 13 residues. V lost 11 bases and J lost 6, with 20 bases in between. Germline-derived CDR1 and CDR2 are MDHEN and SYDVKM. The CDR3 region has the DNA TGTGCCTGCCTGAAAGGGGTCCTTGGCGAGCAGTACTTC. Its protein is CACLKGVLGEQYF.

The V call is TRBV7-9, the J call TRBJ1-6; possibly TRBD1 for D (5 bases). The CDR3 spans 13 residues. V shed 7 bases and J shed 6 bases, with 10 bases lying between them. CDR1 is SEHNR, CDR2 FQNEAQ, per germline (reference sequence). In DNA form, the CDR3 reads TGTGCCAGCACCCGACAGAGTAATTCACCCCTCCACTTT. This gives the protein CASTRQSNSPLHF.

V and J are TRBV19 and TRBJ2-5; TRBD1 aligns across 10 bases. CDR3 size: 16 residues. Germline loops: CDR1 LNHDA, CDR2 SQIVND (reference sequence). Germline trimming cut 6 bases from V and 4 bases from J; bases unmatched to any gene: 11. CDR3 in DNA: TGTGCCAGTAGATACAAGACAGGGGGCAGTGGAGAGACCCAGTACTTC. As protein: CASRYKTGGSGETQYF.

CDR3 bases: TGTGCCATCAGACTGAACTATGGCTACACCTTC. Translating it yields CAIRLNYGYTF. J is TRBJ1-2 and V is TRBV10-3; D ambiguous. The CDR3 covers 11 residues. Trimming removed 6 bases at V and 2 bases at J, with 4 bases between. CDR1 is ENHRY and CDR2 is SYGVKD in the germline V gene.

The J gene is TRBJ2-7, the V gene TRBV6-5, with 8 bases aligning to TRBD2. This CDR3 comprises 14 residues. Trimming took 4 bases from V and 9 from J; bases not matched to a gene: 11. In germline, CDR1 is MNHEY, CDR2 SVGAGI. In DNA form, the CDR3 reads TGTGCCAGCAGTTCTTCTAGCGGGCGGACCGCGCAGTACTTC. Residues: CASSSSSGRTAQYF.

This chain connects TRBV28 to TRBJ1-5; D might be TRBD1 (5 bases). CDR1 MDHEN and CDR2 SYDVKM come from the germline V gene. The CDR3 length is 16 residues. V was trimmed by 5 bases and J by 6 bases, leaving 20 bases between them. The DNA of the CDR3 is TGTGCCAGCAGTGCACCCGGGGGGACCTGGGGTCAGCCCCAGCATTTT. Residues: CASSAPGGTWGQPQHF. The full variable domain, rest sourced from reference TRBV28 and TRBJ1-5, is DVKVTQSSRYLVKRTGEKVFLECVQDMDHENMFWYRQDPGLGLRLIYFSYDVKMKEKGDIPEGYSVSREKKERFSLILESASTNQTSMYLCASSAPGGTWGQPQHFGDGTRLSIL.

CDR3 bases: TGCAGCGTCGAGCGGACCGCCTACAATGAGCAGTTCTTC. Translating it yields CSVERTAYNEQFF. V gene TRBV29-1 combines with J gene TRBJ2-1; TRBD2 is a possible D gene (5 bases). The CDR3 totals 13 residues. The germline gives CDR1 SQVTM, CDR2 ANQGSEA. Trimming pared 6 bases from V and 2 bases from J, leaving 11 bases between.

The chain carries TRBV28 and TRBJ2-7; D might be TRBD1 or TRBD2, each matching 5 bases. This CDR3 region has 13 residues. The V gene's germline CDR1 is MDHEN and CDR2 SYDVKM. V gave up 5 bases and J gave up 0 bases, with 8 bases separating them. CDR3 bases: TGTGCCAGCAGTCTAGGGACCTCCTACGAGCAGTACTTC. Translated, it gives CASSLGTSYEQYF.

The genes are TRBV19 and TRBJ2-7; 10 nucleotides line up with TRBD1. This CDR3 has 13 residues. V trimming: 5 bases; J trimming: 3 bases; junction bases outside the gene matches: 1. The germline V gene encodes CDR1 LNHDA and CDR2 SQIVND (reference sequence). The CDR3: CASSRTGGYEQYF. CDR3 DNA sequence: TGTGCCAGTAGTCGGACAGGGGGCTACGAGCAGTACTTC.

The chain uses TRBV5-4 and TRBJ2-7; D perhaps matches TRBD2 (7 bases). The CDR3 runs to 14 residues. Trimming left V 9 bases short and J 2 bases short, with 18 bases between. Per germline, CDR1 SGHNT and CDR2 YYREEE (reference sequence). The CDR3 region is CAMGARGLAYEQYF. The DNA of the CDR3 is TGTGCCATGGGGGCTCGAGGACTAGCCTACGAGCAGTACTTC.